This T cell receptor (beta chain) was documented in a study of PD-1 blockade in classical Hodgkin lymphoma. Time point of the sample: cycle 4 day 1 (C4D1), after less than seven weeks of nivolumab. All the patients suffered relapse after autologous stem cell transplantation, and brentuximab vedotin exposure differed. Best outcomes ranged across complete response, partial response and progressive disease. This clone was observed once. Its antigen is as yet unknown. Sequenced by immunoSEQ multiplex PCR; TCRdb stores in-frame clones only, minus some. This repertoire shows 100,000 or so clones, 90% found once; its top ten account for under 3.5%. Study observations and caveats: Baseline TCR diversity was reportedly lower in newly diagnosed patients than in healthy donors. It was reported as lower still in relapsed/refractory patients.

This CDR3 contains 11 residues. Germline CDR1 reads SQVTM; CDR2 reads ANQGSEA. The germline V and J ends were trimmed by 7 bases and 4 bases, with 10 bases remaining between them. This TCR came from a human donor with classical Hodgkin lymphoma. This sequence joins TRBV29-1 and TRBJ1-1; D is uncertain. The sequenced sample was peripheral blood mononuclear cells (PBMCs), obtained before the fourth cycle of nivolumab. In DNA form, the CDR3 reads TGCAGCGCGAGGAGGAGCACTGAAGCTTTCTTT. It encodes CSARRSTEAFF. Full variable domain (missing parts from reference TRBV29-1 and TRBJ1-1): SAVISQKPSRDICQRGTSLTIQCQVDSQVTMMFWYRQQPGQSLTLIATANQGSEATYESGFVIDKFPISRPNLTFSTLTVSNMSPEDSSIYLCSARRSTEAFFGQGTRLTVV.